A single sample is the source of the 17 T cell receptor beta chains below, sequenced in a study of neurological immune-mediated disorders (dated by TCRdb to about 2019). The library was prepared using 5' RACE. The sample was run on an Illumina HiSeq 2500. TCRdb passed the public sequencing reads through fastp at Q25 and MiXCR, retaining productive beta sequences. Rows merge per CDR3 protein into single entries with the most common DNA and genes. For this sample there are tens of thousands of distinct CDR3 sequences; 4.5% to 7.5% appear just once. The ten most abundant clones make up approximately 7.9% of the sample. The time point label of this sample denotes: longitudinal time-point 2. Sequencing was done on a sample of PBMCs. These receptors were collected from a woman aged 55-75 years with multiple sclerosis.

In this sample, this clonotype turned up many times. This chain connects TRBV10-3 to TRBJ2-7; 11 bases map to TRBD2. The V and J ends lost 3 bases and 3 bases, in that order; junction bases with no gene match: 7. The CDR3 extends over 16 amino acids. CDR1 and CDR2 (germline): ENHRY, SYGVKD. The CDR3 DNA follows: TGTGCCATCAGTGATGAAGGACTAGCGGGCCTCTACGAGCAGTACTTC. This sequence encodes CAISDEGLAGLYEQYF.

This clonotype was recorded many times. CDR3 sequence: CASSHGQGSYEQYF. The CDR3 DNA reads TGCGCCAGCAGCCACGGACAGGGGTCCTACGAGCAGTACTTC. The chain carries TRBV5-1 and TRBJ2-7; TRBD1 matches 9 bases. CDR1 is SGHRS and CDR2 is YFSETQ in the germline V gene. The trim removed 4 bases at V and 1 base at J, leaving 3 bases unmatched. CDR3 length: 14 amino acids.

This clonotype was detected many times. The chain has TRBV7-8 and TRBJ2-3; 7 bases are a match to TRBD1. The trim removed 1 base at V and 10 bases at J, leaving 2 bases unmatched. The germline CDR1 and CDR2 sequences are SGHVS and FQNEAQ. CDR3 size: 12 residues. Written as DNA, the CDR3 is TGTGCCAGCAGCTTAGTCGGGACAGCGCAGTATTTT. Amino acid sequence: CASSLVGTAQYF.

The rearrangement joins TRBV5-1 to TRBJ1-1; 10 bases are shared with TRBD1. The CDR3 extends over 14 amino acids. The V and J ends lost 4 bases and 2 bases, in that order; junction bases with no gene match: 2. The V gene's germline CDR1 is SGHRS and CDR2 YFSETQ. The CDR3 region is CASSTTGGNTEAFF. For the CDR3, the DNA is TGCGCCAGCAGCACGACAGGGGGCAACACTGAAGCTTTCTTT.

This clonotype has at least ten counts. This chain links TRBV6-1 with TRBJ1-2; 7 bases align to TRBD1. The CDR3 length is 15 residues. V shed 4 bases, J shed 8 bases, and the junction held 13 bases outside the gene matches. Germline V gives CDR1 MNHNS, CDR2 SASEGT. The CDR3 DNA reads TGTGCCAGCAGTGGACAACAGGGGATGACGGCGGGCTACACCTTC. Its translation: CASSGQQGMTAGYTF.

Judged by abundance, this clonotype is medium-sized (0.01 to 0.1%). This chain uses TRBV20-1 with TRBJ1-2; unclear D gene. Trimming shortened V by 0 bases and J by 7 bases, and 12 bases separated the two germline ends. Per germline, CDR1 DFQATT and CDR2 SNEGSKA (reference sequence). The CDR3 extends over 13 amino acids. This chain's CDR3 is CSARDGGLRGYTF. CDR3 DNA: TGCAGTGCTAGAGATGGAGGTTTGCGTGGCTACACCTTC.

This clonotype was seen many times. V and J are TRBV7-8 and TRBJ1-5; TRBD1 agrees at 10 bases. V was pared by 5 bases and J by 3 bases, with 4 bases of the junction left unmatched. The germline V gene encodes CDR1 SGHVS and CDR2 FQNEAQ. CDR3 length equals 15 residues. The CDR3 sequence: CASSQDRGHNQPQHF. The CDR3 nucleotides read TGTGCCAGCAGCCAAGACAGGGGGCACAATCAGCCCCAGCATTTT. Full variable domain (outside the CDR3, taken from reference TRBV7-8 and TRBJ1-5): GAGVSQSPRYKVAKRGQDVALRCDPISGHVSLFWYQQALGQGPEFLTYFQNEAQLDKSGLPSDRFFAERPEGSVSTLKIQRTQQEDSAVYLCASSQDRGHNQPQHFGDGTRLSIL.

This clonotype was counted ten times or more. The V call is TRBV7-6, the J call TRBJ2-7; 9 bases match TRBD1. Trimming at V came to 4 bases and at J to 5 bases, leaving 9 bases not matched to a gene. The CDR3 loop spans 15 amino acids. Germline V lookup: CDR1 SGHVS, CDR2 FNYEAQ. CDR3 in DNA: TGTGCCAGCAGCTCGCCGGGACAGGGTCCTAACGAGCAGTACTTC. Its protein product is CASSSPGQGPNEQYF.

This clonotype occurred many times. DNA for the CDR3: TGCAGTGCTCAGCCCGGGACAGGACTTGGGACTGAAGCTTTCTTT. Translating it yields CSAQPGTGLGTEAFF. The chain has TRBV20-1 and TRBJ1-1; 8 bases are a match to TRBD1. The CDR3 is 15 amino acids. Germline V gene lookup returns CDR1 DFQATT and CDR2 SNEGSKA (reference sequence). V lost 5 bases, J lost 5 bases, and 13 bases stayed unmatched.

This clonotype was detected ten times or more. This chain uses TRBV2 with TRBJ1-2; D is possibly TRBD1 (6 bases). V gave up 6 bases and J gave up 7 bases, with 15 bases separating them. The CDR3 length is 13 residues. The germline V gene encodes CDR1 SNHLY and CDR2 FYNNEI. The CDR3 bases are TGTGCCAGCAGGCATTACAGGGATGGTGGCTACACCTTC. Protein sequence: CASRHYRDGGYTF.

The sample holds many counts of this clonotype. The chain is built from TRBV12-3 or TRBV12-4 and TRBJ2-7, with a tentative D call TRBD1 (6 bases). The CDR3 runs to 14 residues. The V end was cut by 5 bases, the J end by 4 bases, with 15 bases between. CDR3 sequence (DNA): TGTGCCAGCAGTCCGCGGCGGACAGTATACGAGCAGTACTTC. This sequence encodes CASSPRRTVYEQYF.

This clonotype has at least ten counts. This chain uses TRBV2 with TRBJ2-5; D unclear. The germline V gene encodes CDR1 SNHLY and CDR2 FYNNEI. The ends were cut back, 4 bases at V and 5 bases at J, with 17 bases in the middle. The CDR3 totals 15 residues. CDR3 coding DNA: TGTGCCAGCAGTGCTCAGAGCCTTCCCAGGGAGACCCAGTACTTC. It encodes CASSAQSLPRETQYF.

This clonotype was observed at least ten times. The chain carries TRBV20-1 and TRBJ2-1; 11 bases fit TRBD2. V trimming: 1 base; J trimming: 0 bases; junction bases outside the gene matches: 11. Germline V gene lookup returns CDR1 DFQATT and CDR2 SNEGSKA (reference sequence). The CDR3 sequence is 19 residues long. The CDR3 is CSARGPLAGVSSSYNEQFF. DNA of the CDR3: TGCAGTGCTAGAGGGCCACTAGCGGGGGTTTCGAGCTCCTACAATGAGCAGTTCTTC.

This clonotype has only a few counts. The chain recombines TRBV15 with TRBJ2-1, with TRBD1 matching over 8 bases. The germline gives CDR1 LNHNV, CDR2 YYDKDF (reference sequence). The CDR3 is 16 amino acids. Trimming took 8 bases from V and 7 from J; bases not matched to a gene: 16. The DNA for the CDR3 is TGTGCCACCGGACAGGGAAACGGCGGGCAGGGGAATGAGCAGTTCTTC. This gives the protein CATGQGNGGQGNEQFF. Full variable domain (outside the CDR3, taken from reference TRBV15 and TRBJ2-1): DAMVIQNPRYQVTQFGKPVTLSCSQTLNHNVMYWYQQKSSQAPKLLFHYYDKDFNNEADTPDNFQSRRPNTSFCFLDIRSPGLGDTAMYLCATGQGNGGQGNEQFFGPGTRLTVL.

This clonotype has ten or more counts. V usage is TRBV29-1 and J usage is TRBJ2-5; tentatively, D is TRBD1 (5 bases). Trimming shortened V by 6 bases and J by 3 bases, and 14 bases separated the two germline ends. This CDR3 region has 13 residues. Germline V gene sequence: CDR1 SQVTM, CDR2 ANQGSEA. CDR3 DNA: TGCAGCGTAGTACTTGGACATAAAGAGACCCAGTACTTC. Translating it yields CSVVLGHKETQYF. Full variable domain (rest looked up from reference TRBV29-1 and TRBJ2-5): SAVISQKPSRDICQRGTSLTIQCQVDSQVTMMFWYRQQPGQSLTLIATANQGSEATYESGFVIDKFPISRPNLTFSTLTVSNMSPEDSSIYLCSVVLGHKETQYFGPGTRLLVL.

This clonotype was recorded at least ten times. One end of the junction varies from germline; a read error may be responsible. The CDR3 protein is CASRLGDRGFQPQHF. CDR3 nucleotides: TGTGCCAGCAGATTAGGGGACAGGGGGTTTCAGCCCCAGCATTTT. The chain uses TRBV7-2 and TRBJ1-5; 11 nucleotides agree with TRBD1. CDR1 is SGHTA, CDR2 FQGNSA, per germline. There are 15 residues in the CDR3.

Many counts were recorded for this clonotype. The chain has TRBV13 and TRBJ1-1; D unclear. V was cut by 5 bases and J by 11 bases, with 18 bases left in between. Germline lookup yields CDR1 PRHDT and CDR2 FYEKMQ (reference sequence). This CDR3 spans 13 amino acids. The CDR3 DNA sequence: TGTGCCAGCAGCCCTGGGATCACCCTAGAGGCTTTCTTT. It translates to CASSPGITLEAFF.